These 20 T cell receptor beta chains share one sample of origin, sequenced in a study of regulatory and conventional T cells in breast cancer. TCRdb used MiXCR to reprocess the PCR reads, holding one entry per CDR3 protein. The sample lists some 1,000 distinct CDR3 sequences, around 27% seen once, with roughly a quarter in the top ten. The sequencing sample was made of conventional T cells from blood. Receptors originate from a female donor with breast cancer.

This clonotype rates as large. This chain connects TRBV20-1 to TRBJ2-7; TRBD2 matches at 9 bases. Germline loops: CDR1 DFQATT, CDR2 SNEGSKA (reference sequence). V was clipped by 5 bases and J by 2 bases; unmatched bases: 7. The CDR3 runs to 14 residues. The CDR3 reads CSALAGAATYEQYF. Written as DNA, the CDR3 is TGCAGTGCTTTAGCGGGGGCCGCTACCTACGAGCAGTACTTC.

V is TRBV7-9 and J is TRBJ1-1; 7 bases map to TRBD1. The CDR3 loop spans 13 amino acids. V gave up 4 bases and J gave up 5 bases; unmatched junction bases: 4. Germline CDR1 SEHNR, CDR2 FQNEAQ (reference sequence). CDR3 nucleotide sequence: TGTGCCAGCAGCTCAGGGGGGCGGACTGAAGCTTTCTTT. Translated: CASSSGGRTEAFF.

V gene TRBV11-1 combines with J gene TRBJ2-5, with TRBD2 matching 11 bases. Germline CDR1 SGHAT, CDR2 FQDESV (reference sequence). Trimming removed 6 bases from V and 5 bases from J; junction bases left unmatched: 11. This CDR3 contains 16 residues. The CDR3 DNA reads TGTGCCAGCAGTCTTGCAGCACTAGCGGGGGTGGAGACCCAGTACTTC. As protein: CASSLAALAGVETQYF.

About this clonotype itself: A much larger clone is a single base away; this may be a read error. This chain uses TRBV4-3 with TRBJ2-3; 11 nucleotides line up with TRBD2. Looked up from germline, CDR1 is LGHNA and CDR2 is YSLEER. The CDR3 runs 18 residues. CDR3 sequence: CASSQGSETSGADDTQYF. Here the CDR3 DNA reads TGTGCCAGCAGCCAAGGATCCGAGACTAGCGGGGCGGATGATACGCAGTATTTT.

The J gene is TRBJ2-7, the V gene TRBV12-3 or TRBV12-4, with D possibly TRBD2 on 5 matching bases. This CDR3 spans 15 amino acids. V lost 4 bases, J lost 4 bases, and 17 bases lay in between. DNA for the CDR3: TGTGCCAGCAGTTCGAACTCGGGGTGGGGATACGAGCAGTACTTC. Its protein product is CASSSNSGWGYEQYF.

This clonotype is medium-sized. V and J are TRBV30 and TRBJ2-5; 7 bases are a match to TRBD2. This CDR3 has 15 amino acids. Losses at the gene ends were 1 base for V and 2 bases for J; bases not matched to a gene: 7. The germline V gene encodes CDR1 GTSNPN and CDR2 SVGIG (reference sequence). The CDR3 bases are TGTGCCTGGAGTGGGGTTGGCGGGGGTCAAGAGACCCAGTACTTC. Its protein product is CAWSGVGGGQETQYF. Filled out from reference TRBV30 and TRBJ2-5, the complete variable domain reads SQTIHQWPATLVQPVGSPLSLECTVEGTSNPNLYWYRQAAGRGLQLLFYSVGIGQISSEVPQNLSASRPQDRQFILSSKKLLLSDSGFYLCAWSGVGGGQETQYFGPGTRLLVL.

This clonotype is judged medium-sized. J is TRBJ2-1 and V is TRBV7-2, with TRBD2 identical over 9 bases. From germline, CDR1 is SGHTA and CDR2 FQGNSA. V was pared by 1 base and J by 12 bases, with 7 bases of the junction left unmatched. The CDR3 is 14 amino acids. The CDR3 sequence: CASSLEAGGQGQFF. In nucleotides, the CDR3 is TGTGCCAGCAGCTTAGAAGCGGGGGGTCAGGGGCAGTTCTTC.

This clonotype has only one observation. A much larger clone lies a single base off, so this may be a read error. V gene TRBV5-4 combines with J gene TRBJ1-1, with D possibly being TRBD1 (5 bases). Germline V gives CDR1 SGHNT, CDR2 YYREEE (reference sequence). The CDR3 totals 14 residues. In nucleotides, the CDR3 is TGTGCCAGCGGCTTAACCACAGGGAACACTGAAGCTTTCTTT. Residues: CASGLTTGNTEAFF.

By share, this clonotype ranks as medium-sized. V and J are TRBV29-1 and TRBJ2-3; no clear D gene. The V gene's germline CDR1 is SQVTM and CDR2 ANQGSEA. V was trimmed by 3 bases and J by 3 bases, leaving 4 bases between them. This CDR3 spans 11 amino acids. CDR3 in amino acids: CSVEGTDTQYF. CDR3 nucleotide sequence: TGCAGCGTTGAGGGTACAGATACGCAGTATTTT.

Judged by abundance, this clonotype is large (0.1 to 1%). The chain is built from TRBV9 and TRBJ2-2; TRBD2 aligns across 7 bases. This CDR3 comprises 16 residues. The trim removed 1 base at V and 4 bases at J, leaving 7 bases unmatched. The germline CDR1 and CDR2 sequences are SGDLS and YYNGEE. The CDR3 here is CASSVSSGEGTGELFF. The CDR3 region has the DNA TGTGCCAGCAGCGTATCCTCGGGGGAGGGCACCGGGGAGCTGTTTTTT.

This clonotype was seen only a few times. CDR3 region: CASSALQGKDEQYF. In nucleotides, the CDR3 is TGTGCCAGCAGTGCGCTACAGGGGAAGGACGAGCAGTACTTC. This sequence joins TRBV2 and TRBJ2-7; 7 bases fit TRBD1. V shed 4 bases and J 5 bases; nucleotides not matched to a gene: 8. The length of the CDR3 is 14 residues. CDR1 SNHLY and CDR2 FYNNEI come from the germline V gene.

By frequency in the sample, this clonotype is medium-sized. The rearrangement joins TRBV2 to TRBJ1-5, with D possibly matching TRBD1 (6 bases). Trimming stripped 7 bases from V and 4 bases from J, with 11 bases between. CDR1 and CDR2 from the germline V gene are SNHLY and FYNNEI. This CDR3 spans 13 amino acids. The CDR3 nucleotides read TGTGCCAGCACCGGACAGCAAAATCAGCCCCAGCATTTT. It specifies CASTGQQNQPQHF.

The CDR3 loop reads CASSSDRGNEKLFF. The CDR3 nucleotides read TGTGCCAGTAGCTCCGACAGGGGAAATGAAAAACTGTTTTTT. The chain recombines TRBV19 with TRBJ1-4, with TRBD1 matching 8 bases. Per the germline V gene, CDR1 is LNHDA and CDR2 is SQIVND (reference sequence). V shed 6 bases and J 5 bases; nucleotides not matched to a gene: 5. The CDR3 length is 14 residues.

This clonotype occurred a few times. A much more abundant neighbour one base away suggests this may be a read error. The chain uses TRBV7-3 and TRBJ2-2; D is unresolved. Germline CDR1 is SGHTA and CDR2 is FQGTGA. CDR3 length: 15 amino acids. In DNA form, the CDR3 reads TGTGACAGCAGCTTAACGTTGGGGTCGGCCGGGGAGCTGTTTTTT. It translates to CDSSLTLGSAGELFF. Full variable domain (remainder filled in from reference TRBV7-3 and TRBJ2-2): GAGVSQTPSNKVTEKGKYVELRCDPISGHTALYWYRQSLGQGPEFLIYFQGTGAADDSGLPNDRFFAVRPEGSVSTLKIQRTERGDSAVYLCDSSLTLGSAGELFFGEGSRLTVL.

Worth noting for this clonotype: Its ends do not fully match the called genes, so a read error is possible. The genes are TRBV20-1 and TRBJ2-3, with a weak D call TRBD2 (6 bases). The CDR3 has 14 amino acids. CDR1 is DFQATT and CDR2 is SNEGSKA in the germline V gene (reference sequence). The CDR3 region is CSAGGSSPGDTQYF. In DNA, the CDR3 is TGCAGTGCTGGGGGGTCTTCTCCTGGGGATACGCAGTACTTT.

For this clonotype: This may be a read error, as it is one base from a much larger clone. The chain employs TRBV25-1 and TRBJ2-1; D unclear. CDR3 length: 12 residues. Germline V gene lookup returns CDR1 MGHDK and CDR2 SYGVNS. CDR3: CAGRPSYNEQFF. As DNA, the CDR3 is TGTGCCGGCAGACCGTCCTACAATGAGCAGTTCTTC.

Within the sample, this clonotype is medium-sized (0.01 to 0.1%). The V and J genes are TRBV24-1 and TRBJ2-3; D may be TRBD1 (6 bases). From germline, CDR1 is KGHDR and CDR2 SFDVKD. The V gene lost 4 bases and the J gene lost 2 bases, with 12 bases spanning the gap. This CDR3 spans 15 amino acids. The CDR3 region has the DNA TGTGCCACCAGTGACCGACAGGACACCACAGATACGCAGTATTTT. This encodes CATSDRQDTTDTQYF.

This clonotype was seen a single time. The J gene is TRBJ1-1, the V gene TRBV4-2; D possibly corresponds to TRBD1 (6 bases). Trimming removed 4 bases at V and 11 bases at J, with 23 bases between. The germline V gene has CDR1 LGHNA and CDR2 YNFKEQ. The CDR3 spans 15 residues. The CDR3 DNA sequence: TGTGCCAGCAGCCGCACAGCAGGGGAGTTTGATGAGGCTTTCTTT. Its protein is CASSRTAGEFDEAFF.

This clonotype is termed medium-sized (0.01 to 0.1%). J is TRBJ2-3 and V is TRBV20-1; D unclear. The CDR3 totals 14 residues. The V end was cut by 3 bases, the J end by 6 bases, with 16 bases between. Germline V CDR1 and CDR2: DFQATT, SNEGSKA (reference sequence). The DNA for the CDR3 is TGCAGTGCTAGGGGGTCTTCTCCTGGGGATACGCAGTATTTT. Protein: CSARGSSPGDTQYF.

Worth noting for this clonotype: The junction shows a germline mismatch at one end, possibly a read error. The J gene is TRBJ2-3, the V gene TRBV7-2, with 7 bases matching TRBD2. The V gene's germline CDR1 is SGHTA and CDR2 FQGNSA. The CDR3 loop spans 17 amino acids. The CDR3 protein is CVSSPTPTSVGTDTQYF. CDR3 nucleotide sequence: TGTGTCAGCAGCCCGACACCAACTAGCGTCGGCACAGATACGCAGTATTTT.